The 21 T cell receptor beta chains presented below share a single source sample, sequenced in a study of blood T cells in healthy people across ages. Using a J-beta primer mix together with a sample-barcoded 5' primer, a second PCR was run for 7 to 11 cycles. Using its own MiXCR run on the 5' RACE reads, TCRdb lists one record per CDR3 protein. The sample lists 1.5 million to 2 million distinct CDR3 sequences; roughly 27% were seen once. Sequencing was performed on blood. The receptors stem from a woman aged 25 to 39 in good health.

The sample holds a few counts of this clonotype. The chain carries TRBV3-1 and TRBJ2-3; TRBD2 might be the D (6 bases). The CDR3 consists of 15 residues. The V end lost 4 bases, the J end lost 3 bases, and 14 bases lay between the germline ends. Germline V gene sequence: CDR1 LGHDT, CDR2 YNNKEL (reference sequence). CDR3 nucleotides: TGTGCCAGCAGCCGTCGCGGGGCCCCGACAGATACGCAGTATTTT. It yields the protein CASSRRGAPTDTQYF.

This clonotype was counted at least ten times. The rearrangement joins TRBV3-1 to TRBJ2-1; TRBD2 matches 10 bases. CDR3 size: 18 residues. Germline CDR1 LGHDT, CDR2 YNNKEL (reference sequence). Germline trimming cut 0 bases from V and 3 bases from J; bases unmatched to any gene: 8. For the CDR3, the DNA is TGTGCCAGCAGCCAAGAGGCGCTAGCGGGAGTATTCTACAATGAGCAGTTCTTC. As protein: CASSQEALAGVFYNEQFF.

The J gene is TRBJ1-4, the V gene TRBV27, with no clear D. Germline V gene sequence: CDR1 MNHEY, CDR2 SMNVEV (reference sequence). The CDR3 is made up of 16 amino acids. Trimming shortened V by 3 bases and J by 3 bases, and 14 bases separated the two germline ends. CDR3 sequence: CASSLTQGRANEKLFF. The CDR3 DNA reads TGTGCCAGCAGTTTGACCCAAGGGAGGGCTAATGAAAAACTGTTTTTT.

In the case of this clonotype: It may be a read error: a sequence one base away is much more abundant. The rearrangement links TRBV10-3 to TRBJ2-1, with D perhaps being TRBD1 or TRBD2 (5 bases each). The V end was cut by 0 bases, the J end by 7 bases, with 13 bases between. CDR3 length: 15 residues. Germline loops: CDR1 ENHRY, CDR2 SYGVKD. The CDR3 region is CAISESNQWGNEQFF. In DNA form, the CDR3 reads TGTGCCATCAGTGAGTCGAACCAGTGGGGGAATGAGCAGTTCTTC.

This clonotype was counted many times. The rearrangement joins TRBV6-6 to TRBJ2-7; D remains ambiguous. The germline CDR1 and CDR2 sequences are MNHNY and SVGAGI (reference sequence). Trimming took 0 bases from V and 1 from J, leaving 7 bases between them. The CDR3 is 14 residues long. The CDR3 coding sequence is TGTGCCAGCAGTTACTCAGACACATCCTACGAGCAGTACTTC. Protein: CASSYSDTSYEQYF.

There are many counts of this clonotype. The chain is built from TRBV7-9 and TRBJ2-7; 7 nucleotides align to TRBD2. The CDR3 loop spans 15 amino acids. Germline values: CDR1 SEHNR, CDR2 FQNEAQ (reference sequence). Losses at the gene ends were 0 bases for V and 4 bases for J; bases not matched to a gene: 6. CDR3 region: CASSLALGGWYEQYF. In nucleotides, the CDR3 is TGTGCCAGCAGCTTAGCGCTCGGGGGGTGGTACGAGCAGTACTTC.

Ten or more counts support this clonotype. The chain employs TRBV20-1 and TRBJ2-1, with a possible D match to TRBD2 (7 bases). V was clipped by 0 bases and J by 2 bases, with 17 bases between them. The CDR3 spans 17 residues. The V gene's germline CDR1 is DFQATT and CDR2 SNEGSKA (reference sequence). The CDR3 loop reads CSARERVGGPPYNEQFF. As DNA, the CDR3 is TGCAGTGCTAGAGAAAGAGTGGGGGGGCCTCCCTACAATGAGCAGTTCTTC.

This clonotype was detected only a few times. This rearrangement joins TRBV5-5 to TRBJ2-5, with TRBD1 matching over 7 bases. TRBJ2-7 matches the DNA end more closely, so the J call is doubtful. The CDR3 is 15 amino acids. Looked up from germline, CDR1 is SGHKS and CDR2 is YYEKEE (reference sequence). CDR3 sequence (DNA): TGTGCCAGCAGCGGCCCCCGGGACAGAGCCTACGAGCAGTACTTC. Its translation: CASSGPRDRAYEQYF.

This clonotype was counted only a few times. The chain has TRBV25-1 and TRBJ2-5; 9 bases agree with TRBD1. V shed 5 bases, J shed 5 bases, and the junction held 9 bases outside the gene matches. Germline assignment: CDR1 MGHDK and CDR2 SYGVNS. This CDR3 is 15 amino acids long. The CDR3 sequence: CASSPGTGLSETQYF. For the CDR3, the DNA is TGTGCCAGCAGTCCTGGGACAGGGTTGTCCGAGACCCAGTACTTC.

In its sample, this clonotype was seen a few times. The V and J genes are TRBV20-1 and TRBJ2-3, with 7 bases that match TRBD1. This CDR3 spans 15 amino acids. Germline values: CDR1 DFQATT, CDR2 SNEGSKA (reference sequence). The V gene end was trimmed by 6 bases and the J gene end by 5 bases; junction bases not matched to a gene: 14. The CDR3 DNA is TGCAGTGCAAAAGGGGGCTGGCTAGGAAAAGATACGCAGTATTTT. Translating it yields CSAKGGWLGKDTQYF.

The chain is built from TRBV4-1 and TRBJ2-7; D gene unclear. In germline, CDR1 is MGHRA, CDR2 YSYEKL. The CDR3 totals 14 residues. Trimming shortened V by 2 bases and J by 3 bases, and 11 bases separated the two germline ends. This CDR3 reads CASSQLTFGYEQYF. The CDR3 nucleotides are TGCGCCAGCAGCCAATTAACTTTCGGCTACGAGCAGTACTTC.

V is TRBV20-1 and J is TRBJ2-2; no definite D call. Germline V gene sequence: CDR1 DFQATT, CDR2 SNEGSKA (reference sequence). Trimming left V 3 bases short and J 6 bases short, with 11 bases between. This CDR3 has 13 amino acids. This chain's CDR3 is CSASSPGAGELFF. The CDR3, as DNA: TGCAGTGCTAGCTCCCCGGGCGCCGGGGAGCTGTTTTTT.

This clonotype was seen ten or more times. A junction end diverges from the germline sequence, so it may reflect a read error. The CDR3 coding sequence is TGCAGCATTGAAGGTAGATATAACAATGAGCAGTTCTTC. As protein: CSIEGRYNNEQFF. V usage is TRBV29-1 and J usage is TRBJ2-1; no firm D call. This CDR3 spans 13 amino acids. Germline CDR1 reads SQVTM; CDR2 reads ANQGSEA.

This clonotype was seen at least ten times. The chain is built from TRBV12-3 or TRBV12-4 and TRBJ2-5; weak D call: TRBD1 (6 bases). V lost 6 bases, J lost 5 bases, and 16 bases lay in between. The CDR3 length is 14 residues. Here the CDR3 reads CASRTSGTWETQYF. The CDR3 bases are TGTGCCAGCAGGACCTCTGGGACATGGGAGACCCAGTACTTC.

This clonotype was counted ten times or more. The chain uses TRBV6-6 and TRBJ2-7, with D possibly being TRBD1 (5 bases). The germline CDR1 and CDR2 sequences are MNHNY and SVGAGI (reference sequence). The CDR3 spans 14 residues. The germline V and J ends were trimmed by 0 bases and 7 bases, with 13 bases remaining between them. The CDR3 reads CASSYSTDFGEQYF. DNA of the CDR3: TGTGCCAGCAGTTACTCGACAGATTTTGGGGAGCAGTACTTC.

This chain links TRBV20-1 with TRBJ1-2, with unresolved D. Trimming took off 7 bases at V and 7 bases at J, with 13 bases between the two ends. CDR3 length: 11 amino acids. The germline V gene has CDR1 DFQATT and CDR2 SNEGSKA (reference sequence). The CDR3 here is CSVRDGGGYTF. CDR3 in DNA: TGCAGTGTTAGGGATGGAGGTGGCTACACCTTC.

This sequence joins TRBV5-1 and TRBJ2-7, with D perhaps matching TRBD1 (6 bases). The CDR3 loop spans 13 amino acids. V lost 4 bases and J lost 6, with 14 bases in between. Germline lookup yields CDR1 SGHRS and CDR2 YFSETQ. CDR3 amino acids: CASSVDRVGEQYF. The CDR3 nucleotides are TGCGCCAGCAGCGTGGACAGAGTAGGCGAGCAGTACTTC. Looking up the rest from reference TRBV5-1 and TRBJ2-7 gives the full variable domain: KAGVTQTPRYLIKTRGQQVTLSCSPISGHRSVSWYQQTPGQGLQFLFEYFSETQRNKGNFPGRFSGRQFSNSRSEMNVSTLELGDSALYLCASSVDRVGEQYFGPGTRLTVT.

This clonotype has just a few counts. This rearrangement joins TRBV4-1 to TRBJ1-1; TRBD1 might be the D (5 bases). V dropped 1 base and J dropped 7 bases, with 10 bases sitting between them. In germline, CDR1 is MGHRA, CDR2 YSYEKL. The CDR3 loop spans 13 amino acids. In DNA, the CDR3 is TGCGCCAGCAGCCAAGGCAGGGCGGATGAAGCTTTCTTT. Protein product: CASSQGRADEAFF.

This clonotype has a count of ten or more. The chain links TRBV12-3 or TRBV12-4 to TRBJ1-1; no clear D gene. V was cut by 1 base and J by 0 bases, with 6 bases left in between. This CDR3 comprises 14 residues. The CDR3 loop reads CASSLGHVNTEAFF. The CDR3 DNA reads as TGTGCCAGCAGTTTAGGGCACGTGAACACTGAAGCTTTCTTT.

The chain recombines TRBV28 with TRBJ2-1; D is unclear. V gave up 9 bases and J gave up 4 bases, with 16 bases separating them. This CDR3 is built from 14 residues. Germline values: CDR1 MDHEN, CDR2 SYDVKM. The CDR3 reads CARSPDRPYNEQFF. DNA for the CDR3: TGTGCCAGGAGCCCCGATCGACCTTACAATGAGCAGTTCTTC.

This clonotype was observed a few times. The chain links TRBV9 to TRBJ2-7; D remains ambiguous. Germline assignment: CDR1 SGDLS and CDR2 YYNGEE. This CDR3 has 13 residues. V gave up 1 base and J gave up 3 bases, with 8 bases separating them. The CDR3 region is CASSVNSDYEQYF. CDR3 nucleotide sequence: TGTGCCAGCAGCGTAAATAGTGACTACGAGCAGTACTTC.